This is a list of T cell receptor beta chains from one sample in a study of control samples from healthy donors and cancer patients. Measured with immunoSEQ multiplex PCR; TCRdb has only the in-frame clones, and not every one. The profile shows roughly 450,000 clones, more than 80% of them singletons. Sequences were obtained from PBMCs. These receptors all come from a middle-aged man with head and neck cancer. Each CDR3 is given with its conserved first and last residue. The D gene is left open where the match is weak. Clone sizes are given selectively: once, few, many, or a class where the clone is expanded.

v_call: TRBV11-2; clone_size: once; j_call: TRBJ1-1; d_call: NA; cdr3_nt: TGTGCCAGCAGCTTAGCAGGGGACGGTGAAGCTTTCTTT; cdr3_aa: CASSLAGDGEAFF
v_call: TRBV19; clone_size: once; j_call: TRBJ1-1; d_call: NA; cdr3_nt: TGTGCCAGTAGTATTCGGGGCGGCAGGTTCCTGAACACTGAAGCTTTCTTT; cdr3_aa: CASSIRGGRFLNTEAFF
v_call: TRBV7-3; clone_size: NA; j_call: TRBJ2-1; d_call: NA; cdr3_nt: TGTGCCAGCAGCTTAACGGTTGGGGCTGAGCAGTTCTTC; cdr3_aa: CASSLTVGAEQFF
v_call: TRBV20-1; clone_size: NA; j_call: TRBJ2-1; d_call: TRBD2; cdr3_nt: TGCAGTGCTAATGAACTAGCGGCCTACAATGAGCAGTTCTTC; cdr3_aa: CSANELAAYNEQFF
v_call: TRBV7-9; clone_size: NA; j_call: TRBJ1-1; d_call: NA; cdr3_nt: TGTGCCAGCAGCAGTAGTATACGGACTGAAGCTTTCTTT; cdr3_aa: CASSSSIRTEAFF
v_call: TRBV3-1/TRBV3-2; clone_size: NA; j_call: TRBJ1-5; d_call: NA; cdr3_nt: TGTGCCAGCAGCCGACAAGGAAATCAGCCCCAGCATTTT; cdr3_aa: CASSRQGNQPQHF
v_call: TRBV5-1; clone_size: few; j_call: TRBJ2-5; d_call: NA; cdr3_nt: TGCGCCAGCAGTCCCGGACAGTTACAAGAGACCCAGTACTTC; cdr3_aa: CASSPGQLQETQYF
v_call: TRBV27; clone_size: few; j_call: TRBJ2-7; d_call: NA; cdr3_nt: TGTGCCAGCAGTTTATCGGGATCCGGCTACGAGCAGTACTTC; cdr3_aa: CASSLSGSGYEQYF
v_call: TRBV4-3; clone_size: NA; j_call: TRBJ1-3; d_call: NA; cdr3_nt: TGCGCCAGCAGCCAAGGGGTGGGACTTCAGGGGCTCGGAAACACCATATATTTT; cdr3_aa: CASSQGVGLQGLGNTIYF
v_call: TRBV6-2/TRBV6-3; clone_size: NA; j_call: TRBJ1-5; d_call: NA; cdr3_nt: TGTGCCAGCAGTAACGCGGAGGAGAGGGGCAATCAGCCCCAGCATTTT; cdr3_aa: CASSNAEERGNQPQHF
v_call: TRBV19; clone_size: NA; j_call: TRBJ1-2; d_call: TRBD1; cdr3_nt: TGTGCCAGTAGTATCTATTCGCTGGGACAGGCGAACTATGGCTACACCTTC; cdr3_aa: CASSIYSLGQANYGYTF
v_call: TRBV6-1; clone_size: NA; j_call: TRBJ2-2; d_call: NA; cdr3_nt: TGTGCCAGCAGTGAATGGGGGGTCACCGGGGAGCTGTTTTTT; cdr3_aa: CASSEWGVTGELFF
v_call: TRBV25-1; clone_size: NA; j_call: TRBJ1-1; d_call: NA; cdr3_nt: TGTGCCAGCAGTGAAGGGAACACCCGGCGGAACACTGAAGCTTTCTTT; cdr3_aa: CASSEGNTRRNTEAFF
v_call: TRBV7-2; clone_size: NA; j_call: TRBJ1-3; d_call: NA; cdr3_nt: TGTGCCAGCAGCTTTGCCGGGACGTCCTCTGGAAACACCATATATTTT; cdr3_aa: CASSFAGTSSGNTIYF
v_call: TRBV21-1; clone_size: few; j_call: TRBJ2-1; d_call: NA; cdr3_nt: TGTGCCAGCAGCAAAGCAAAGAGGGACAGGGGGCTGTCCTCCTACAATGAGCAGTTCTTC; cdr3_aa: CASSKAKRDRGLSSYNEQFF
v_call: TRBV6-5; clone_size: NA; j_call: TRBJ2-3; d_call: NA; cdr3_nt: TGTGCCAGCAGGCTGCTAGCGCTGTTCCCAGATACGCAGTATTTT; cdr3_aa: CASRLLALFPDTQYF
v_call: TRBV6-5; clone_size: NA; j_call: TRBJ2-5; d_call: TRBD1; cdr3_nt: TGTGCCAGCAGAGGCAGGGGGCTTGGGGAGACCCAGTACTTC; cdr3_aa: CASRGRGLGETQYF
v_call: TRBV28; clone_size: once; j_call: TRBJ1-1; d_call: TRBD1; cdr3_nt: TGTGCCAGCAGTCCCCGGACAGGGCCGCGTAACACTGAAGCTTTCTTT; cdr3_aa: CASSPRTGPRNTEAFF
v_call: TRBV6-5; clone_size: NA; j_call: TRBJ2-6; d_call: NA; cdr3_nt: TGTGCCAGCAGACAGTCTGGGGCCAACGTCCTGACTTTC; cdr3_aa: CASRQSGANVLTF
v_call: TRBV6-2/TRBV6-3; clone_size: NA; j_call: TRBJ1-2; d_call: NA; cdr3_nt: TGTGCCAGCACTTACGTTGGGACAACTACGGGAGGCTACACCTTC; cdr3_aa: CASTYVGTTTGGYTF
v_call: TRBV6-2/TRBV6-3; clone_size: NA; j_call: TRBJ1-5; d_call: NA; cdr3_nt: TGTGCCAGCAGCCAGGAGTATCAGCCCCAGCATTTC; cdr3_aa: CASSQEYQPQHF
v_call: TRBV5-1; clone_size: NA; j_call: TRBJ1-2; d_call: TRBD1; cdr3_nt: TGCGCCAGCAGCGGCGGACAGGGCTATGGCTACACCTTC; cdr3_aa: CASSGGQGYGYTF
v_call: TRBV7-3; clone_size: once; j_call: TRBJ2-2; d_call: NA; cdr3_nt: TGTGCCAGCAGCTCGGGACTCTTGACCGGGGAGCTGTTTTTT; cdr3_aa: CASSSGLLTGELFF
v_call: TRBV11-2; clone_size: NA; j_call: TRBJ2-7; d_call: NA; cdr3_nt: TGTGCCAGCAGCTCGACCTCTGGGAGGTACGAGCAGTACTTC; cdr3_aa: CASSSTSGRYEQYF
v_call: TRBV28; clone_size: NA; j_call: TRBJ1-2; d_call: TRBD1; cdr3_nt: TGTGCCAGCAGGACAGGGGGCTCGGGCTATGGCTACACCTTC; cdr3_aa: CASRTGGSGYGYTF